The T cell receptor (beta chain) described here comes from a study of shared clonotypes between healthy human individuals. General study results and limits: Sorted-subset samples were not fully sequenced, rarefaction indicated.

This clone was counted a few times. Its specificity is unknown. The V and J ends lost 4 bases and 6 bases, in that order; junction bases with no gene match: 6. The germline CDR1 and CDR2 sequences are SEHNR and FQNEAQ (reference sequence). The CDR3 is 14 amino acids. Once extracted for a subset, genomic DNA was divided evenly among several immunoSEQ plates. The assay was immunoSEQ multiplex PCR, and TCRdb's table has in-frame clones only and misses some. The table records roughly 680,000 clones, approximately 77% of them present only once. Material: memory CD4+ T cells sorted from blood. Documented subset: CD45RA-negative fraction. The origin of this receptor is a woman in her twenties or thirties in good health. The rearrangement links TRBV7-9 to TRBJ2-7; TRBD1 matches at 10 bases. In nucleotides, the CDR3 is TGTGCCAGCAGCTCAAGGACAGGGGGAAGCGAGCAGTACTTC. The encoded protein is CASSSRTGGSEQYF. The full variable domain, with the rest looked up from reference TRBV7-9 and TRBJ2-7, is DTGVSQNPRHKITKRGQNVTFRCDPISEHNRLYWYRQTLGQGPEFLTYFQNEAQLEKSRLLSDRFSAERPKGSFSTLEIQRTEQGDSAMYLCASSSRTGGSEQYFGPGTRLTVT.